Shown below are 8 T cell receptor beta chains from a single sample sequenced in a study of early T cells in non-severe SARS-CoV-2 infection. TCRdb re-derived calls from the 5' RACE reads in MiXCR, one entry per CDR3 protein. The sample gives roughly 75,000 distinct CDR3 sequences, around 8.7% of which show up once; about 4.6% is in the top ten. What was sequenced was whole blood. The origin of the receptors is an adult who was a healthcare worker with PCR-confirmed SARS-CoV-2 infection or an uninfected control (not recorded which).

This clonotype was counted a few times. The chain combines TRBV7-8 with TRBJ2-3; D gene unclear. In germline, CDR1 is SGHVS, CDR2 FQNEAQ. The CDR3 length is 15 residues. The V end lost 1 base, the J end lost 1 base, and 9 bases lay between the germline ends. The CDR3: CASSLDTGRTDTQYF. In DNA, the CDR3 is TGTGCCAGCAGCTTAGACACCGGTCGCACAGATACGCAGTATTTT.

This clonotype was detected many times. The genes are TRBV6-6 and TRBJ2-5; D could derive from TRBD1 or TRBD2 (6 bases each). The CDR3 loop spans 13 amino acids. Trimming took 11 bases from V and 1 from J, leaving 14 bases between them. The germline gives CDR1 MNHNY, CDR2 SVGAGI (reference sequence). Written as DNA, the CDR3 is TGTGCCTCCCGGGGGCGGACCCAAGAGACCCAGTACTTC. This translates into CASRGRTQETQYF.

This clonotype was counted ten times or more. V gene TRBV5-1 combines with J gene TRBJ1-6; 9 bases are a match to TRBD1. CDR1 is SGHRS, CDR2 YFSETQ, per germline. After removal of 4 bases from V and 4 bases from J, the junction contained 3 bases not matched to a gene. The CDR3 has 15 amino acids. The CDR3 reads CASSGTGPYNSPLHF. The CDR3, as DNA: TGCGCCAGCAGCGGGACAGGGCCGTATAATTCACCCCTCCACTTT.

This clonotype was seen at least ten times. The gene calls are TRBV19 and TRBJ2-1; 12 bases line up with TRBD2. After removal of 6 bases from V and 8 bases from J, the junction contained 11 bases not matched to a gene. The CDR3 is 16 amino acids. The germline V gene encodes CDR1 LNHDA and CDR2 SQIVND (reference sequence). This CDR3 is CASSKGLAGGPDEQFF. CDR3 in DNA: TGTGCCAGTAGCAAGGGGCTAGCGGGAGGGCCTGATGAGCAGTTCTTC.

The CDR3 reads CASSFSRNTGELFF. The DNA of the CDR3 is TGTGCCAGCAGCTTTTCGAGGAACACCGGGGAGCTGTTTTTT. The chain carries TRBV5-4 and TRBJ2-2, with D hard to call. This CDR3 has 14 residues. V was trimmed by 2 bases and J by 1 base, leaving 6 bases between them. In germline, CDR1 is SGHNT, CDR2 YYREEE (reference sequence).

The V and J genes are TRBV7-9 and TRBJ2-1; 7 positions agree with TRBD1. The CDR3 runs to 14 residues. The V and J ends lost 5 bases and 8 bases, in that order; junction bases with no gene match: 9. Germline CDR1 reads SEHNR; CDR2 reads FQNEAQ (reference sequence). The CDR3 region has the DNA TGTGCCAGCAGCGTTGGGGCCGACAGGGATGAGCAGTTCTTC. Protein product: CASSVGADRDEQFF.

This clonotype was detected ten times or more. CDR3 sequence: CASSPLQGYTEAFF. CDR3 sequence (DNA): TGTGCCAGCAGCCCCCTCCAGGGGTACACTGAAGCTTTCTTT. The chain recombines TRBV11-2 with TRBJ1-1; perhaps TRBD1 as D (6 bases). Looked up from germline, CDR1 is SGHAT and CDR2 is FQNNGV. This CDR3 has 14 residues. The V and J ends lost 5 bases and 3 bases respectively, with 13 bases between them.

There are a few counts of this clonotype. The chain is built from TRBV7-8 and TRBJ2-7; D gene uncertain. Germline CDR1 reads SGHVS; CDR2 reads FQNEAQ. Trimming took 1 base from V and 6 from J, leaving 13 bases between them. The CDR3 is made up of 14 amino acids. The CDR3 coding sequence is TGTGCCAGCAGCTTAGAGTGGTCCGAGACCGAGCAGTACTTC. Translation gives CASSLEWSETEQYF. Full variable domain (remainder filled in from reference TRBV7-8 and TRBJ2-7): GAGVSQSPRYKVAKRGQDVALRCDPISGHVSLFWYQQALGQGPEFLTYFQNEAQLDKSGLPSDRFFAERPEGSVSTLKIQRTQQEDSAVYLCASSLEWSETEQYFGPGTRLTVT.